This T cell receptor (beta chain) was retrieved from a study of cytomegalovirus exposure and HLA in healthy donors. Whole-study results and caveats: Links to common viral pathogens appeared, in a later analysis, for several of the most significant clusters. The dataset shows that most TCR sequences were rare, while some public TCRs occurred in many donors. The study put 150 or so TCR beta chains on its list as cytomegalovirus-associated.

Deletions cut 3 bases from V and 2 bases from J, with 11 bases between. Per the germline V gene, CDR1 is SGHVS and CDR2 is FNYEAQ. The CDR3 sequence is 15 residues long. Amplification used 60 Vbeta primers and 13 Jbeta primers. Only in-frame clones appear in the TCRdb table, and some are missing; sequencing was by immunoSEQ multiplex PCR. The sample includes some 42,000 clones. Concerning this clone itself: The antigen remains unidentified.

The chain combines TRBV7-6 with TRBJ2-1; weak D call: TRBD2 (5 bases). The source of this sequence is a man younger than 40 in good health and CMV-seronegative. Sequencing was carried out using PBMCs. The CDR3 sequence is CASSFSEAAYNEQFF. CDR3 nucleotide sequence: TGTGCCAGCAGCTTCTCGGAGGCGGCCTACAATGAGCAGTTCTTC.